These 7 T cell receptor beta chains came from one sample sequenced in a study of shared clonotypes between healthy human individuals. The repertoire was sequenced with immunoSEQ multiplex PCR; TCRdb's copy has only in-frame clones and lacks some. Of a few million clones listed, around 90% are singletons. Input material: naive CD4+ T cells sorted from blood. Subset noted: CD45RA+ positively selected. These receptors were obtained from a man aged 18 to 29 in good health.

This sequence joins TRBV9 and TRBJ2-5, with 7 bases that match TRBD1. Germline CDR1 SGDLS, CDR2 YYNGEE. Trimming took 4 bases from V and 1 from J; bases not matched to a gene: 7. This CDR3 is built from 15 residues. CDR3 sequence reads: CASSTHRGAQETQYF. CDR3 bases: TGTGCCAGCAGCACACACAGGGGCGCCCAAGAGACCCAGTACTTC.

V and J are TRBV2 and TRBJ2-7; a weak D match, TRBD1 (5 bases). Per the germline V gene, CDR1 is SNHLY and CDR2 is FYNNEI. This CDR3 contains 13 residues. V was cut by 4 bases and J by 0 bases, with 7 bases left in between. In DNA, the CDR3 is TGTGCCAGCAGTGCAAGGGGCTCCTACGAGCAGTACTTC. It specifies CASSARGSYEQYF.

The chain joins TRBV30 to TRBJ2-3, with a possible D match to TRBD2 (5 bases). V was pared by 2 bases and J by 0 bases, with 12 bases between. Germline values: CDR1 GTSNPN, CDR2 SVGIG (reference sequence). The CDR3 contains 15 residues. The CDR3 protein is CAWSLERTSTDTQYF. The CDR3 bases are TGTGCCTGGAGTCTGGAGCGGACTAGCACAGATACGCAGTATTTT.

The chain is built from TRBV5-1 and TRBJ2-2; 8 bases align to TRBD2. V dropped 5 bases and J dropped 4; count of bases not matched to a gene: 4. The CDR3 has 14 amino acids. In germline, CDR1 is SGHRS, CDR2 YFSETQ. The CDR3 is CASRSAGGTGELFF. In nucleotides, the CDR3 is TGCGCCAGCAGGTCGGCGGGAGGCACCGGGGAGCTGTTTTTT.

J is TRBJ1-4 and V is TRBV19; 9 positions agree with TRBD1. This CDR3 has 14 residues. The trim removed 5 bases at V and 10 bases at J, leaving 8 bases unmatched. CDR1 is LNHDA, CDR2 SQIVND, per germline (reference sequence). CDR3 sequence: CASSGGQGEGKLFF. Written as DNA, the CDR3 is TGTGCCAGTAGTGGGGGACAGGGAGAAGGAAAACTGTTTTTT. Full variable domain (rest looked up from reference TRBV19 and TRBJ1-4): DGGITQSPKYLFRKEGQNVTLSCEQNLNHDAMYWYRQDPGQGLRLIYYSQIVNDFQKGDIAEGYSVSREKKESFPLTVTSAQKNPTAFYLCASSGGQGEGKLFFGSGTQLSVL.

This clone appeared a few times. This chain joins TRBV10-1 and TRBJ2-2, with D uncertain. Germline V gene lookup returns CDR1 WNHNN and CDR2 SYGVQD (reference sequence). The V end was cut by 6 bases, the J end by 3 bases, with 8 bases between. The length of the CDR3 is 13 residues. CDR3 protein: CASRGDYTGELFF. Here the CDR3 DNA reads TGCGCCAGCAGAGGAGACTACACCGGGGAGCTGTTTTTT.

The gene calls are TRBV30 and TRBJ2-1; TRBD2 matches 10 bases. After removal of 0 bases from V and 9 bases from J, the junction contained 5 bases not matched to a gene. Per germline, CDR1 GTSNPN and CDR2 SVGIG (reference sequence). The CDR3 is made up of 14 amino acids. CDR3: CAWSVLAGTSEQFF. The CDR3, as DNA: TGTGCCTGGAGTGTACTAGCGGGGACGAGTGAGCAGTTCTTC.